A single sample is the source of the 31 T cell receptor beta chains below, sequenced in a study of shared clonotypes between healthy human individuals. Clones were sequenced by immunoSEQ multiplex PCR, and TCRdb holds only the in-frame ones, with some missing. Of 180,000 or so clones in the sample, roughly 91% were seen once. Sequencing used naive CD4+ T cells sorted from blood. Documented subset: CD45RA+ positively selected. Receptors originate from a woman aged 25 to 39 in good health.

V is TRBV28 and J is TRBJ2-7, with a weak D call TRBD2 (7 bases). The CDR3 is 16 residues long. Deletions cut 5 bases from V and 0 bases from J, with 17 bases between. The germline gives CDR1 MDHEN, CDR2 SYDVKM. CDR3 sequence reads: CASSPGGLASSYEQYF. As DNA, the CDR3 is TGTGCCAGCAGTCCCGGGGGGCTAGCGAGCTCCTACGAGCAGTACTTC.

This chain joins TRBV5-8 and TRBJ2-7; a possible D gene is TRBD2 (6 bases). Germline lookup yields CDR1 SGHTS and CDR2 YDEGEE. Trimming shortened V by 5 bases and J by 4 bases, and 19 bases separated the two germline ends. The CDR3 has 15 residues. The CDR3 here is CASSWGGTARYEQYF. CDR3 DNA: TGTGCCAGCAGTTGGGGCGGGACGGCTCGGTACGAGCAGTACTTC.

The chain has TRBV19 and TRBJ2-4, with D uncertain. Germline V gene data show CDR1 as LNHDA and CDR2 as SQIVND (reference sequence). The CDR3 contains 13 residues. V lost 7 bases and J lost 0, with 7 bases in between. Here the CDR3 reads CASKALAKNIQYF. Here the CDR3 DNA reads TGTGCCAGTAAAGCGCTAGCCAAAAACATTCAGTACTTC.

In its sample, this clone was seen once. The chain combines TRBV19 with TRBJ2-7; the D is unclear. Trimming took off 4 bases at V and 5 bases at J, with 12 bases between the two ends. The CDR3 has 13 amino acids. Germline CDR1 LNHDA, CDR2 SQIVND (reference sequence). The CDR3 protein is CASSKDGSHEQYF. The CDR3 bases are TGTGCCAGTAGTAAGGACGGAAGCCACGAGCAGTACTTC.

V and J are TRBV29-1 and TRBJ2-3; no clear D. The V gene lost 4 bases and the J gene lost 1 base, with 12 bases spanning the gap. The CDR3 is 14 residues long. Germline V gene data show CDR1 as SQVTM and CDR2 as ANQGSEA. Here the CDR3 DNA reads TGCAGCGTTGGGGCCCTACTACGCACAGATACGCAGTATTTT. Its protein product is CSVGALLRTDTQYF.

The chain combines TRBV25-1 with TRBJ2-5; 8 positions match TRBD2. CDR1 and CDR2 from the germline V gene are MGHDK and SYGVNS. V lost 10 bases to trimming and J lost 11 bases; unmatched junction nucleotides: 15. CDR3 length: 13 residues. CDR3 protein: CATAPGPGGEQYF. CDR3 DNA: TGTGCCACTGCGCCGGGGCCGGGAGGGGAGCAGTACTTC.

V and J are TRBV10-2 and TRBJ2-6; 11 nucleotides match TRBD1. In germline, CDR1 is WSHSY, CDR2 SAAADI. With 4 bases clipped from V and 3 bases from J, the junction kept 5 bases outside the gene matches. CDR3 length equals 17 residues. The CDR3 is CASSAGQGVSGANVLTF. The CDR3 DNA reads as TGCGCCAGCAGTGCGGGACAGGGGGTTAGTGGGGCCAACGTCCTGACTTTC.

The rearrangement joins TRBV5-1 to TRBJ2-1, with 7 bases identical to TRBD2. The V and J ends lost 4 bases and 2 bases, in that order; junction bases with no gene match: 9. This CDR3 has 16 residues. CDR1 SGHRS and CDR2 YFSETQ come from the germline V gene. For the CDR3, the DNA is TGCGCCAGCAGCCCTCGGGAAGCGGGGCCCTACAATGAGCAGTTCTTC. This encodes CASSPREAGPYNEQFF.

The chain uses TRBV2 and TRBJ2-4, with D maybe TRBD1 (6 bases). The germline V gene has CDR1 SNHLY and CDR2 FYNNEI. The V end was cut by 6 bases, the J end by 0 bases, with 12 bases between. This CDR3 has 15 residues. Here the CDR3 DNA reads TGTGCCAGCAGGACTACCAGGGGAGCCAAAAACATTCAGTACTTC. It is translated as CASRTTRGAKNIQYF.

The chain carries TRBV28 and TRBJ2-7; 8 bases map to TRBD1. CDR1 is MDHEN and CDR2 is SYDVKM in the germline V gene. J lost 6 bases, V lost 6 bases, and 13 bases had no gene match. The CDR3 covers 15 residues. The DNA of the CDR3 is TGTGCCAGCAGCTCCTTCCGGACAGGGAAGTTCGAGCAGTACTTC. Translating it yields CASSSFRTGKFEQYF.

The chain joins TRBV27 to TRBJ2-3, with TRBD2 identical over 9 bases. V lost 6 bases and J lost 2; bases outside the gene matches: 6. CDR1 MNHEY and CDR2 SMNVEV come from the germline V gene (reference sequence). The CDR3 spans 15 residues. The CDR3 DNA is TGTGCCAGCAGGAAGGGACTAGCAAACACAGATACGCAGTATTTT. Protein sequence: CASRKGLANTDTQYF.

The V gene is TRBV7-2, the J gene TRBJ2-7; 8 nucleotides align to TRBD2. CDR1 and CDR2 (germline): SGHTA, FQGNSA. The CDR3 is 15 residues long. V lost 4 bases to trimming and J lost 1 base; unmatched junction nucleotides: 6. The CDR3 protein is CASSSIAGQSYEQYF. CDR3 DNA: TGTGCCAGCAGCTCGATAGCGGGACAATCCTACGAGCAGTACTTC.

The chain employs TRBV28 and TRBJ1-2; possibly TRBD1 for D (6 bases). CDR1 is MDHEN and CDR2 is SYDVKM in the germline V gene. Trimming stripped 5 bases from V and 8 bases from J, with 15 bases between. CDR3 length: 13 residues. The CDR3 is CASSQRQARGYTF. The CDR3 region has the DNA TGTGCCAGCAGTCAAAGACAGGCGCGCGGCTACACCTTC.

The V call is TRBV6-1, the J call TRBJ2-7; tentatively, D is TRBD1 (5 bases). The V gene lost 5 bases and the J gene lost 2 bases, with 16 bases spanning the gap. This CDR3 spans 15 amino acids. Germline CDR1 and CDR2: MNHNS and SASEGT. CDR3 sequence (DNA): TGTGCCAGCAGTCACACCCAGGCAGGGACCTACGAGCAGTACTTC. The encoded protein is CASSHTQAGTYEQYF.

This chain connects TRBV5-1 to TRBJ2-7; perhaps TRBD2 as D (6 bases). The V gene's germline CDR1 is SGHRS and CDR2 YFSETQ. Deletions cut 5 bases from V and 1 base from J, with 19 bases between. The CDR3 loop spans 16 amino acids. The CDR3 DNA reads as TGCGCCAGCAGTAATTACGGGGACTTATCTTCCTACGAGCAGTACTTC. Protein sequence: CASSNYGDLSSYEQYF.

The chain carries TRBV28 and TRBJ1-1; no clear D. Between the trimmed V and J ends, which lost 5 bases and 11 bases, there was a span of 15 bases. Germline CDR1 and CDR2: MDHEN and SYDVKM. This CDR3 comprises 12 residues. The CDR3 DNA is TGTGCCAGCAGTACACTGACTCTGCATGCTTTCTTT. As protein: CASSTLTLHAFF.

This sequence joins TRBV28 and TRBJ2-7; 10 nucleotides align to TRBD2. J gave up 3 bases and V 7 bases, and 12 bases lay outside the gene matches. This CDR3 spans 16 amino acids. Germline assignment: CDR1 MDHEN and CDR2 SYDVKM. For the CDR3, the DNA is TGTGCCAGCAACCCTCTAGCGGGAGTGCAGAGCTACGAGCAGTACTTC. As protein: CASNPLAGVQSYEQYF.

The chain has TRBV28 and TRBJ2-2, with a tentative D call TRBD2 (5 bases). The V gene lost 7 bases and the J gene lost 6 bases, with 18 bases spanning the gap. Germline V gene sequence: CDR1 MDHEN, CDR2 SYDVKM. The CDR3 is made up of 15 amino acids. The CDR3 nucleotides are TGTGCCAGCACCTCTGCCGGGAAGAGGTCCGGGGAGCTGTTTTTT. Translating it yields CASTSAGKRSGELFF. The full variable domain, in which reference TRBV28 and TRBJ2-2 provide the parts outside the CDR3, is DVKVTQSSRYLVKRTGEKVFLECVQDMDHENMFWYRQDPGLGLRLIYFSYDVKMKEKGDIPEGYSVSREKKERFSLILESASTNQTSMYLCASTSAGKRSGELFFGEGSRLTVL.

V is TRBV7-7 and J is TRBJ2-5, with 8 bases matching TRBD1. The J call is uncertain, as TRBJ2-7 better fits the DNA end. The CDR3 has 15 amino acids. The germline CDR1 and CDR2 sequences are SSHAT and FNYEAQ (reference sequence). Here the CDR3 DNA reads TGTGCCAGCAGCTACGGGACAGGCGATACCTACGAGCAGTACTTC. Its translation is CASSYGTGDTYEQYF.

The DNA for the CDR3 is TGTGCCACCAGCAGAGATCGGAGGGTAAGCAATCAGCCCCAGCATTTT. Encoded protein: CATSRDRRVSNQPQHF. This chain connects TRBV15 to TRBJ1-5; D remains unclear. The CDR3 runs to 16 residues. Trimming took 0 bases from V and 1 from J, leaving 10 bases between them. From germline, CDR1 is LNHNV and CDR2 YYDKDF (reference sequence).

V is TRBV19 and J is TRBJ1-3; a possible D gene is TRBD1 (5 bases). V dropped 6 bases and J dropped 0 bases, with 9 bases sitting between them. Germline CDR1 reads LNHDA; CDR2 reads SQIVND (reference sequence). The CDR3 spans 14 residues. The CDR3 spells CASRQAGSGNTIYF. The CDR3 DNA reads TGTGCCAGTAGACAGGCCGGCTCTGGAAACACCATATATTTT.

The sample holds one count of this clone. The chain carries TRBV21-1 and TRBJ1-5. TRBV21-1 is listed as a pseudogene. The CDR3 has 16 amino acids. CDR3 sequence reads: CASSKDKWAGNQPQHF. The DNA for the CDR3 is TGTGCCAGCAGCAAAGATAAGTGGGCGGGCAATCAGCCCCAGCATTTT.

This chain joins TRBV7-7 and TRBJ2-6; D is ambiguous. CDR1 and CDR2 from the germline V gene are SSHAT and FNYEAQ (reference sequence). The CDR3 has 13 residues. Trimming left V 10 bases short and J 2 bases short, with 9 bases between. The CDR3 DNA follows: TGTGCCATCCGCCTGACTGGGGCCAACGTCCTGACTTTC. It codes for CAIRLTGANVLTF.

This clone occurred once. V usage is TRBV19 and J usage is TRBJ2-7; D is uncertain. Between the trimmed V and J ends, which lost 3 bases and 6 bases, there was a span of 12 bases. In germline, CDR1 is LNHDA, CDR2 SQIVND (reference sequence). There are 13 residues in the CDR3. The CDR3 sequence: CASSMGAEIEQYF. Here the CDR3 DNA reads TGTGCCAGTAGTATGGGTGCAGAGATCGAGCAGTACTTC.

This chain joins TRBV7-2 and TRBJ2-7; possible D gene TRBD2, 5 bases. The CDR3 is made up of 14 amino acids. V gave up 5 bases and J gave up 6 bases, with 17 bases separating them. Germline V gene lookup returns CDR1 SGHTA and CDR2 FQGNSA. The CDR3 DNA reads as TGTGCCAGCAGCCACGGGGTAACCTCTCCCGAGCAGTACTTC. Encoded protein: CASSHGVTSPEQYF.

The rearrangement links TRBV7-9 to TRBJ1-2; 11 bases are a match to TRBD1. V lost 5 bases and J lost 7; bases outside the gene matches: 12. The CDR3 covers 16 residues. The germline V gene has CDR1 SEHNR and CDR2 FQNEAQ (reference sequence). CDR3 bases: TGTGCCAGCAGCGTCACCGGGACAGGGGGTCAACGTGGCTACACCTTC. Translated, it gives CASSVTGTGGQRGYTF.

V and J are TRBV19 and TRBJ1-1, with a possible D match to TRBD1 (5 bases). The CDR3 has 16 residues. Germline assignment: CDR1 LNHDA and CDR2 SQIVND (reference sequence). V was clipped by 7 bases and J by 6 bases, with 24 bases between them. The CDR3 region has the DNA TGTGCCAGTACCGACCAAGGGGCAGGGAATGGGGCTGAAGCTTTCTTT. Residues: CASTDQGAGNGAEAFF.

The count of this clone is one. In nucleotides, the CDR3 is TGTGCCAGCAGGGGGGACGGCGTCGCAGGGGAGCAGTACTTC. It is translated as CASRGDGVAGEQYF. The chain couples TRBV2 to TRBJ2-7, with D perhaps assigned TRBD1 or TRBD2 (5 bases each). V lost 6 bases and J lost 7, with 19 bases in between. Germline V gene sequence: CDR1 SNHLY, CDR2 FYNNEI. The CDR3 sequence is 14 residues long.

This clone was seen a single time. V and J are TRBV5-1 and TRBJ2-7; 7 bases fit TRBD1. CDR3 length: 14 residues. Germline V gives CDR1 SGHRS, CDR2 YFSETQ. J gave up 6 bases and V 0 bases, and 6 bases lay outside the gene matches. CDR3 sequence: CASSLDATGVEQYF. The CDR3 bases are TGCGCCAGCAGCTTGGATGCCACAGGGGTCGAGCAGTACTTC.

This clone was seen only once. The rearrangement joins TRBV18 to TRBJ1-1, with D perhaps TRBD1 (6 bases). V shed 4 bases and J shed 3 bases, with 12 bases lying between them. Per the germline V gene, CDR1 is KGHSH and CDR2 is LQKENI. The CDR3 contains 14 residues. Here the CDR3 reads CASSLGTPDTEAFF. CDR3 bases: TGTGCCAGCTCACTCGGGACACCCGACACTGAAGCTTTCTTT.

The gene calls are TRBV19 and TRBJ1-2, with TRBD1 as a possible D gene (5 bases). Germline lookup yields CDR1 LNHDA and CDR2 SQIVND (reference sequence). V was shortened by 7 bases and J by 8 bases, with 17 bases between the two germline ends. CDR3 length: 13 amino acids. DNA for the CDR3: TGTGCCAGTACAAACAGGAGGCGAGAAGGCTACACCTTC. It yields the protein CASTNRRREGYTF.